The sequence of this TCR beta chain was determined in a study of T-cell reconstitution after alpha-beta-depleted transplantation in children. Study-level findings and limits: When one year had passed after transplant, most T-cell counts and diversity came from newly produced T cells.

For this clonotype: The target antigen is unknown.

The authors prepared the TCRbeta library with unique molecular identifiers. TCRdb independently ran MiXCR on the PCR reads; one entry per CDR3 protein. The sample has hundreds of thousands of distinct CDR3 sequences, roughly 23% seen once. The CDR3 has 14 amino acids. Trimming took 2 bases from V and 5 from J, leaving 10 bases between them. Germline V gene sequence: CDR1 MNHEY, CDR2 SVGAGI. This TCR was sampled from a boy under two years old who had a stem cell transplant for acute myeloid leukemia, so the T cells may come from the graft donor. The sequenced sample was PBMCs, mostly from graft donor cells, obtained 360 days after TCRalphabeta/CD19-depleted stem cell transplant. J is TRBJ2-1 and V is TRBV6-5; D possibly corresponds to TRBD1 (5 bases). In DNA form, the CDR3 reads TGTGCCAGCAGTTACGTTGGCAGGGACAATGAGCAGTTCTTC. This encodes CASSYVGRDNEQFF.